The 26 T cell receptor beta chains below were found in one sample sequenced in a study of T cells after posttransplantation cyclophosphamide. TCRdb's table, derived via immunoSEQ multiplex PCR, lists solely in-frame clones and lacks some. The specimen has 30,000 to 45,000 clones, none found just once. The specimen sequenced was PBMCs. Receptors were obtained from a girl aged 10-17 years in good health, CMV-negative, and a related stem cell transplant donor.

This clone was seen repeatedly, ten times or more. This rearrangement joins TRBV18 to TRBJ2-7, with TRBD2 matching 9 bases. Germline assignment: CDR1 KGHSH and CDR2 LQKENI. Trimming at V came to 5 bases and at J to 3 bases, leaving 5 bases not matched to a gene. This CDR3 has 14 residues. CDR3 residues: CASSIASGVYEQYF. The CDR3 DNA sequence: TGTGCCAGCTCAATCGCTAGCGGGGTCTACGAGCAGTACTTC. Drawing the rest from reference TRBV18 and TRBJ2-7, the complete variable domain is NAGVMQNPRHLVRRRGQEARLRCSPMKGHSHVYWYRQLPEEGLKFMVYLQKENIIDESGMPKERFSAEFPKEGPSILRIQQVVRGDSAAYFCASSIASGVYEQYFGPGTRLTVT.

This clone was detected many times. The chain uses TRBV10-3 and TRBJ2-5; 7 bases match TRBD1. Per the germline V gene, CDR1 is ENHRY and CDR2 is SYGVKD. The CDR3 runs to 13 residues. V lost 8 bases, J lost 3 bases, and 6 bases stayed unmatched. The CDR3 region is CAISWTGEETQYF. In nucleotides, the CDR3 is TGTGCCATCTCCTGGACAGGAGAAGAGACCCAGTACTTC.

This clone appeared many times. The V and J genes are TRBV10-3 and TRBJ2-1; the D gene is possibly TRBD1 (7 bases). The CDR3 has 13 residues. V lost 10 bases and J 0 bases, leaving 10 bases between the germline ends. Germline V gene lookup returns CDR1 ENHRY and CDR2 SYGVKD. The CDR3 reads CATGGISYNEQFF. The CDR3 nucleotides are TGTGCCACAGGGGGGATCTCCTACAATGAGCAGTTCTTC.

This chain joins TRBV27 and TRBJ1-6; no definite D call. Germline loops: CDR1 MNHEY, CDR2 SMNVEV (reference sequence). Trimming took off 8 bases at V and 7 bases at J, with 15 bases between the two ends. CDR3 size: 14 residues. CDR3 coding DNA: TGTGCCAGCTCCCTTAAGTTGGGCAATTCACCCCTCCACTTT. Encoded protein: CASSLKLGNSPLHF.

This clone was seen repeatedly, ten times or more. The gene calls are TRBV28 and TRBJ2-7; 13 positions agree with TRBD2. Germline V gene sequence: CDR1 MDHEN, CDR2 SYDVKM. This CDR3 region has 16 residues. V lost 6 bases, J lost 3 bases, and 8 bases stayed unmatched. Here the CDR3 reads CASSGGLAGVLYEQYF. CDR3 sequence (DNA): TGTGCCAGCAGCGGTGGACTAGCGGGGGTTCTCTACGAGCAGTACTTC.

This clone was seen ten or more times. The rearrangement uses TRBV19 and TRBJ1-1; 7 nucleotides align to TRBD1. The CDR3 runs 17 residues. Germline V lookup: CDR1 LNHDA, CDR2 SQIVND (reference sequence). V lost 0 bases and J lost 1; bases outside the gene matches: 8. Here the CDR3 DNA reads TGTGCCAGTAGTATAGATCGTACTAGGGACAGGAACACTGAAGCTTTCTTT. Protein sequence: CASSIDRTRDRNTEAFF.

This clone was picked up many times. The chain has TRBV6-5 and TRBJ1-1, with D possibly being TRBD1 (5 bases). CDR3 size: 16 residues. V lost 0 bases, J lost 2 bases, and 13 bases lay in between. Germline lookup yields CDR1 MNHEY and CDR2 SVGAGI. CDR3 loop: CASSYSSRVLNTEAFF. CDR3 bases: TGTGCCAGCAGTTACTCGAGCAGGGTTCTCAACACTGAAGCTTTCTTT.

This clone has only a few counts. The chain links TRBV6-5 to TRBJ2-7, with 9 bases matching TRBD2. In germline, CDR1 is MNHEY, CDR2 SVGAGI. This CDR3 spans 14 amino acids. The V and J ends lost 4 bases and 4 bases, in that order; junction bases with no gene match: 5. This CDR3 is CASSFSSGAYEQYF. DNA for the CDR3: TGTGCCAGCAGTTTTTCTAGCGGGGCTTACGAGCAGTACTTC.

This clone has ten or more counts. V gene TRBV5-1 combines with J gene TRBJ2-3, with D hard to call. V lost 1 base, J lost 3 bases, and 6 bases lay in between. The CDR3 has 13 amino acids. The germline gives CDR1 SGHRS, CDR2 YFSETQ. The CDR3 DNA is TGCGCCAGCAGCTTGAGCAGGACAGATACGCAGTATTTT. Its protein is CASSLSRTDTQYF. Full variable domain (missing parts from reference TRBV5-1 and TRBJ2-3): KAGVTQTPRYLIKTRGQQVTLSCSPISGHRSVSWYQQTPGQGLQFLFEYFSETQRNKGNFPGRFSGRQFSNSRSEMNVSTLELGDSALYLCASSLSRTDTQYFGPGTRLTVL.

At least ten counts were recorded for this clone. This chain connects TRBV19 to TRBJ1-2; D is unresolved. Per the germline V gene, CDR1 is LNHDA and CDR2 is SQIVND (reference sequence). Trimming took off 5 bases at V and 0 bases at J, with 13 bases between the two ends. The CDR3 contains 15 residues. The CDR3 sequence is CASSLSRLPNYGYTF. CDR3 in DNA: TGTGCCAGTAGTTTGTCCAGGCTCCCTAACTATGGCTACACCTTC.

This clone showed up many times. J is TRBJ1-1 and V is TRBV10-3; TRBD1 agrees at 9 bases. This CDR3 contains 13 residues. Germline V gene sequence: CDR1 ENHRY, CDR2 SYGVKD. J gave up 5 bases and V 10 bases, and 8 bases lay outside the gene matches. For the CDR3, the DNA is TGTGCCAGCCAAGGACAGGGGAATACTGAAGCTTTCTTT. This gives the protein CASQGQGNTEAFF.

This clone was counted ten times or more. This chain uses TRBV27 with TRBJ2-3; D might be TRBD2 (6 bases). The CDR3 consists of 16 residues. The ends were cut back, 4 bases at V and 0 bases at J, with 14 bases in the middle. The germline V gene encodes CDR1 MNHEY and CDR2 SMNVEV (reference sequence). CDR3 sequence (DNA): TGTGCCAGCAGTTCCCTTGGGGGGATTAGCACAGATACGCAGTATTTT. This translates into CASSSLGGISTDTQYF.

This clone was seen more than once but under ten times. The chain has TRBV4-2 and TRBJ2-2; D is possibly TRBD2 (5 bases). The CDR3 runs to 14 residues. V was shortened by 0 bases and J by 5 bases, with 7 bases between the two germline ends. CDR1 is LGHNA, CDR2 YNFKEQ, per germline. For the CDR3, the DNA is TGTGCCAGCAGCCAAGATAGGGAGACCGGGGAGCTGTTTTTT. This codes for CASSQDRETGELFF.

In this sample, this clone turned up many times. The chain carries TRBV7-9 and TRBJ1-1; no definite D call. CDR1 is SEHNR and CDR2 is FQNEAQ in the germline V gene (reference sequence). This CDR3 has 12 residues. The V end was cut by 3 bases, the J end by 1 base, with 3 bases between. The CDR3 DNA sequence: TGTGCCAGCAGCTTCGGGAACACTGAAGCTTTCTTT. It yields the protein CASSFGNTEAFF.

This clone was detected a few times. The CDR3: CASSLGKGIAGELFF. CDR3 DNA sequence: TGTGCCAGCAGCTTAGGGAAGGGGATCGCCGGGGAGCTGTTTTTT. The V gene is TRBV7-8, the J gene TRBJ2-2; tentative D call: TRBD1 (5 bases). The germline gives CDR1 SGHVS, CDR2 FQNEAQ. The CDR3 has 15 amino acids. The ends were cut back, 1 base at V and 6 bases at J, with 12 bases in the middle.

This clone was picked up many times. V gene TRBV4-1 combines with J gene TRBJ1-3; D not certain. The germline V and J ends were trimmed by 5 bases and 0 bases, with 11 bases remaining between them. Per germline, CDR1 MGHRA and CDR2 YSYEKL. The CDR3 has 15 amino acids. The CDR3 DNA follows: TGCGCCAGCAGCAATCGGGAGAGCTCTGGAAACACCATATATTTT. It specifies CASSNRESSGNTIYF.

The table lists this clone with many counts. The CDR3 sequence: CASTGGSSGNTIYF. CDR3 DNA: TGTGCCTCGACAGGGGGAAGCTCTGGAAACACCATATATTTT. This chain links TRBV19 with TRBJ1-3; 9 bases are a match to TRBD1. Germline values: CDR1 LNHDA, CDR2 SQIVND (reference sequence). V trimming: 11 bases; J trimming: 0 bases; junction bases outside the gene matches: 5. The CDR3 is 14 residues long.

This clone came up a few times. This sequence joins TRBV9 and TRBJ2-7; D is uncertain. Germline V gene sequence: CDR1 SGDLS, CDR2 YYNGEE. This CDR3 is built from 14 residues. Trimming stripped 0 bases from V and 6 bases from J, with 13 bases between. This CDR3 reads CASSVGVSRGEQYF. The DNA of the CDR3 is TGTGCCAGCAGCGTAGGAGTCAGCCGAGGCGAGCAGTACTTC.

Ten or more counts support this clone. The rearrangement uses TRBV19 and TRBJ2-2; D unclear. V was cut by 7 bases and J by 5 bases, with 11 bases left in between. CDR1 is LNHDA, CDR2 SQIVND, per germline (reference sequence). The CDR3 extends over 13 amino acids. The CDR3 bases are TGTGCCAGTAACGATCGGTGGACCGGGGAGCTGTTTTTT. It encodes CASNDRWTGELFF.

This chain connects TRBV13 to TRBJ1-2; D unclear. Germline V lookup: CDR1 PRHDT, CDR2 FYEKMQ (reference sequence). Trimming cost V 5 bases and J 0 bases, with 10 bases left between them. This CDR3 contains 14 residues. In DNA form, the CDR3 reads TGTGCCAGCAGCCTCGAGTTGGCTAACTATGGCTACACCTTC. It specifies CASSLELANYGYTF.

The rearrangement joins TRBV7-3 to TRBJ1-1; tentatively, D is TRBD1 (6 bases). V shed 2 bases and J shed 5 bases, with 15 bases lying between them. This CDR3 region has 15 residues. Germline V gene lookup returns CDR1 SGHTA and CDR2 FQGTGA. Here the CDR3 reads CASSLGGGRRTEAFF. As DNA, the CDR3 is TGTGCCAGCAGCTTAGGGGGGGGGCGGAGGACTGAAGCTTTCTTT.

Many counts were recorded for this clone. V usage is TRBV6-5 and J usage is TRBJ2-4; 8 bases agree with TRBD2. This CDR3 comprises 15 residues. The germline CDR1 and CDR2 sequences are MNHEY and SVGAGI. V shed 5 bases, J shed 6 bases, and the junction held 9 bases outside the gene matches. The CDR3 sequence: CASSLGGALLNIQYF. CDR3 DNA: TGTGCCAGCAGTCTCGGGGGGGCACTTCTAAACATTCAGTACTTC.

This chain joins TRBV11-2 and TRBJ2-7, with 7 positions matching TRBD2. V lost 4 bases, J lost 3 bases, and 9 bases stayed unmatched. Germline V CDR1 and CDR2: SGHAT, FQNNGV. The CDR3 has 15 amino acids. The CDR3 nucleotides read TGTGCCAGCAGCTCCTCTAGCGGACCGAACTACGAGCAGTACTTC. The encoded protein is CASSSSSGPNYEQYF.

The chain employs TRBV19 and TRBJ1-2; a weak D match, TRBD1 (6 bases). Germline CDR1 reads LNHDA; CDR2 reads SQIVND (reference sequence). The CDR3 runs 14 residues. The ends were cut back, 6 bases at V and 5 bases at J, with 16 bases in the middle. This CDR3 reads CASSPSRDIYGYTF. CDR3 DNA: TGTGCCAGTAGCCCGTCCCGGGACATTTATGGCTACACCTTC.

This clone was detected many times. The chain employs TRBV29-1 and TRBJ1-1, with TRBD1 matching 10 bases. The V gene's germline CDR1 is SQVTM and CDR2 ANQGSEA. With 5 bases clipped from V and 5 bases from J, the junction kept 8 bases outside the gene matches. The CDR3 extends over 14 amino acids. The CDR3 reads CSVYSGTGVTEAFF. The CDR3 region has the DNA TGCAGCGTTTATTCCGGGACAGGGGTGACTGAAGCTTTCTTT.

V gene TRBV2 combines with J gene TRBJ2-5, with D tentatively TRBD1 (5 bases). The V gene lost 6 bases and the J gene lost 4 bases, with 27 bases spanning the gap. This CDR3 contains 18 residues. CDR1 and CDR2 (germline): SNHLY, FYNNEI. The CDR3 loop reads CASSSSRIRQKEGETQYF. The CDR3 nucleotides read TGTGCCAGCAGCAGCTCACGAATCCGACAGAAGGAAGGAGAGACCCAGTACTTC.